This T cell receptor (beta chain) was identified during a study of blood T cells in healthy people across ages. The CDR3 spans 15 residues. V dropped 6 bases and J dropped 8 bases, with 20 bases sitting between them. CDR1 is SEHNR and CDR2 is FQNEAQ in the germline V gene (reference sequence). A sample-barcoded 5' primer and a J-beta primer mix were used in a second PCR of about 6 to 11 cycles. TCRdb used MiXCR to reprocess the 5' RACE reads, holding one entry per CDR3 protein. The table records about 900,000 distinct CDR3 sequences, around 48% of them present only once. This sequence originates from a man aged 30-40 years in good health. The gene calls are TRBV7-9 and TRBJ2-4, with D possibly TRBD2 on 7 matching bases. The sample taken for sequencing was blood. The CDR3: CASSQKDGGQDIQYF. Here the CDR3 DNA reads TGTGCCAGCAGTCAAAAAGACGGGGGGCAGGACATTCAGTACTTC. The full variable domain, in which reference TRBV7-9 and TRBJ2-4 provide the parts outside the CDR3, is DTGVSQNPRHKITKRGQNVTFRCDPISEHNRLYWYRQTLGQGPEFLTYFQNEAQLEKSRLLSDRFSAERPKGSFSTLEIQRTEQGDSAMYLCASSQKDGGQDIQYFGAGTRLSVL.